A single count supports the clone carrying this T cell receptor beta chain. The data derive from a study of blood T cell repertoires in COVID-19. Germline CDR1 MNHEY, CDR2 SVGAGI. The CDR3 contains 14 residues. The V end was cut by 6 bases, the J end by 6 bases, with 17 bases between. Generated by immunoSEQ multiplex PCR, the TCRdb table keeps only in-frame clones and is missing some. This table has hundreds of thousands of clones, 80% to 90% appearing once. The V gene is TRBV6-5, the J gene TRBJ1-2; a weak D match, TRBD1 (5 bases). The sequence derives from a middle-aged man with acute or convalescent COVID-19. The specimen sequenced was peripheral blood. The CDR3 sequence: CASSPAGGGDGYTF. The DNA for the CDR3 is TGTGCCAGCAGCCCCGCCGGGGGGGGAGATGGCTACACCTTC.